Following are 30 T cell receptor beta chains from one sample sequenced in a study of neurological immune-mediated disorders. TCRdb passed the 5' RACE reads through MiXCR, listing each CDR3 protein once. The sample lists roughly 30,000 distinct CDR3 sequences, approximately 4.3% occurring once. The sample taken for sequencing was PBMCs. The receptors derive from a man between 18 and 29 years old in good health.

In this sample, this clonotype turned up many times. The CDR3 protein is CASSLKQGESYEQYF. Here the CDR3 DNA reads TGCGCCAGCAGCTTGAAACAGGGTGAGTCCTACGAGCAGTACTTC. V and J are TRBV5-1 and TRBJ2-7, with D possibly TRBD1 on 6 matching bases. In germline, CDR1 is SGHRS, CDR2 YFSETQ. V lost 1 base and J 1 base, leaving 12 bases between the germline ends. CDR3 size: 15 residues.

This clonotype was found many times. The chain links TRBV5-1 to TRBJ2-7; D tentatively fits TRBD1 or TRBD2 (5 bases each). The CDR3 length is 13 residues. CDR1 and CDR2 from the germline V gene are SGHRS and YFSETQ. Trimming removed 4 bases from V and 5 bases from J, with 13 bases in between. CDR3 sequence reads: CASSTGPADEQYF. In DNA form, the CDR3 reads TGCGCCAGCAGCACGGGACCTGCCGACGAGCAGTACTTC.

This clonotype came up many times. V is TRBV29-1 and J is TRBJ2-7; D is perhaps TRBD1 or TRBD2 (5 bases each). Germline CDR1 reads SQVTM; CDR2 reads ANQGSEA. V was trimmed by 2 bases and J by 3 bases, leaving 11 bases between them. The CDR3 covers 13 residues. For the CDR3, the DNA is TGCAGCGTTGAAACGGGACGCAACTACGAGCAGTACTTC. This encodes CSVETGRNYEQYF.

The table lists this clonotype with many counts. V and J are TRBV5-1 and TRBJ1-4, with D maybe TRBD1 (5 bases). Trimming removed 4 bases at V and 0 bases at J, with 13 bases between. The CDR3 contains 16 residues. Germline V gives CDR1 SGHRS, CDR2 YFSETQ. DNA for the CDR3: TGCGCCAGCAGCGCCAAAACAGGAGCAACTAATGAAAAACTGTTTTTT. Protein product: CASSAKTGATNEKLFF.

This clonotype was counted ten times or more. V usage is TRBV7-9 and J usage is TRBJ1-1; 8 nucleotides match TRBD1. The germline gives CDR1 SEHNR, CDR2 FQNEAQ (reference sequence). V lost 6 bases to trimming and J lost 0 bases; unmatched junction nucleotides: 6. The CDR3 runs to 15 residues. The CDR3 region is CASRQQGGMNTEAFF. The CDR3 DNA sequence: TGTGCCAGCAGACAACAGGGGGGGATGAACACTGAAGCTTTCTTT.

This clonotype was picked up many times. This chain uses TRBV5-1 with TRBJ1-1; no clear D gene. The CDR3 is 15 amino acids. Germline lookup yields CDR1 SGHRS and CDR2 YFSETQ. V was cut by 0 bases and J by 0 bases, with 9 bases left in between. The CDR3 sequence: CASSLAGLLNTEAFF. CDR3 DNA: TGCGCCAGCAGCTTGGCGGGGTTATTGAACACTGAAGCTTTCTTT.

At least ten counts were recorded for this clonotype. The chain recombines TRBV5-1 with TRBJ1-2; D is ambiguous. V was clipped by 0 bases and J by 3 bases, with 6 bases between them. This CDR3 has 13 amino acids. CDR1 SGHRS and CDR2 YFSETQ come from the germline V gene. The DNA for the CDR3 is TGCGCCAGCAGCTTGGGGGTATACTATGGCTACACCTTC. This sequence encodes CASSLGVYYGYTF.

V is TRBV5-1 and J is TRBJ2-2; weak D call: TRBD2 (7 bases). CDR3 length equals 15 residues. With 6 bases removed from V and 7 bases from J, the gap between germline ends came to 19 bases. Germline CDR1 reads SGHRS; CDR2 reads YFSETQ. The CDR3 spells CASTRGGVGGGELFF. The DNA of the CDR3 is TGCGCCAGCACTCGAGGGGGGGTCGGCGGCGGGGAGCTGTTTTTT.

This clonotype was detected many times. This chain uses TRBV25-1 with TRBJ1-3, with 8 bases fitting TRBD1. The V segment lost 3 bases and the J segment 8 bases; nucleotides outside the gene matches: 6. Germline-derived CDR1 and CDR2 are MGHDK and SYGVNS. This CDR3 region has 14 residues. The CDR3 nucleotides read TGTGCCAGCAGTGATGCAGGGGGCTCGGACACCATATATTTT. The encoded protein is CASSDAGGSDTIYF.

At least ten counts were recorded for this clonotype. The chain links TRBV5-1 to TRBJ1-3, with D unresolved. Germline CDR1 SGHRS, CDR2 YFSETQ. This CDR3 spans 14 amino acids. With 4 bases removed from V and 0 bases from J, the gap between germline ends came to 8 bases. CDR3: CASSGGHSGNTIYF. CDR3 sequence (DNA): TGCGCCAGCAGCGGAGGGCACTCTGGAAACACCATATATTTT.

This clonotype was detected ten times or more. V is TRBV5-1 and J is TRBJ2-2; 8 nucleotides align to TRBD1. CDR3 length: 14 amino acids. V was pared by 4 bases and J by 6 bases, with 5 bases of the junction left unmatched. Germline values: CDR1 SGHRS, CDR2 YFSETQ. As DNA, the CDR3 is TGCGCCAGCAGCCTACGACAGGGGCCCGGGGAGCTGTTTTTT. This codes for CASSLRQGPGELFF.

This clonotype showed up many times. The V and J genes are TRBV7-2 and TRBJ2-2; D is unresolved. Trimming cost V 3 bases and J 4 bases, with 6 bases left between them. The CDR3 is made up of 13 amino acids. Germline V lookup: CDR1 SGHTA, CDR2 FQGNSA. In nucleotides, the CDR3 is TGTGCCAGCAGCTTGTGGCCCACCGGGGAGCTGTTTTTT. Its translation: CASSLWPTGELFF.

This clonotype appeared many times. DNA for the CDR3: TGCGCCAGCAGCCAGAACAGGGGGCAGTATTATGGCTACACCTTC. Its protein is CASSQNRGQYYGYTF. The chain combines TRBV4-3 with TRBJ1-2; TRBD1 agrees at 9 bases. CDR1 LGHNA and CDR2 YSLEER come from the germline V gene. This CDR3 region has 15 residues. V gave up 3 bases and J gave up 5 bases; unmatched junction bases: 7.

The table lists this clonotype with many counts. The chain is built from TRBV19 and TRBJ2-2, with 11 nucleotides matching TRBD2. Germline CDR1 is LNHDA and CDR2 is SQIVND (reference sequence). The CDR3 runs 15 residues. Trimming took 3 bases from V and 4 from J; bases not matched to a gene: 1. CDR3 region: CASSILAGGTGELFF. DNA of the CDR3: TGTGCCAGTAGTATTCTAGCGGGGGGCACCGGGGAGCTGTTTTTT. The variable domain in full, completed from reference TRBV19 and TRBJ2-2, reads DGGITQSPKYLFRKEGQNVTLSCEQNLNHDAMYWYRQDPGQGLRLIYYSQIVNDFQKGDIAEGYSVSREKKESFPLTVTSAQKNPTAFYLCASSILAGGTGELFFGEGSRLTVL.

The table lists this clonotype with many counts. The CDR3 nucleotides read TGTGCCAGCAGCTCCGCGACCGACAGGGTGGTGATATCGACCCAGTACTTC. Translating gives CASSSATDRVVISTQYF. The chain carries TRBV7-6 and TRBJ2-5; TRBD1 matches at 7 bases. Germline assignment: CDR1 SGHVS and CDR2 FNYEAQ. This CDR3 spans 17 amino acids. V gave up 4 bases and J gave up 7 bases; unmatched junction bases: 18.

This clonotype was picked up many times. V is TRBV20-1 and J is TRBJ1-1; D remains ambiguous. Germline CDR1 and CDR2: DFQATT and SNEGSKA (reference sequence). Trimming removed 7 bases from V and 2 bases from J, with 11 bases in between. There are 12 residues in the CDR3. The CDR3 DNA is TGCAGTGGTCAATGGTCAAACACTGAAGCTTTCTTT. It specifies CSGQWSNTEAFF.

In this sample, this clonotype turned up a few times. The CDR3 sequence: CAISSREKDYGYTF. The DNA for the CDR3 is TGTGCCATCAGTTCCAGGGAGAAGGACTATGGCTACACCTTC. This sequence joins TRBV10-3 and TRBJ1-2, with D possibly being TRBD1 (5 bases). With 5 bases removed from V and 3 bases from J, the gap between germline ends came to 13 bases. Germline assignment: CDR1 ENHRY and CDR2 SYGVKD. The CDR3 length is 14 residues.

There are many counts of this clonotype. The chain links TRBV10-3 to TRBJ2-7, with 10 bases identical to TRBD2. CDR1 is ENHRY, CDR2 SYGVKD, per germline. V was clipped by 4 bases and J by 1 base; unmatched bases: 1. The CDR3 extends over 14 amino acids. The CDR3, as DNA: TGTGCCATCAGTGGGACTAGCGGATCCTACGAGCAGTACTTC. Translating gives CAISGTSGSYEQYF.

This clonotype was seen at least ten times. The CDR3, as DNA: TGTGCCAGCAGCGTAGAGGACGGTCAGCAGTACTTC. Protein: CASSVEDGQQYF. The rearrangement links TRBV9 to TRBJ2-7; D gene unclear. The CDR3 is 12 amino acids. Germline CDR1 reads SGDLS; CDR2 reads YYNGEE. Trimming removed 0 bases at V and 8 bases at J, with 9 bases between. Complete variable domain (other parts from reference TRBV9 and TRBJ2-7): DSGVTQTPKHLITATGQRVTLRCSPRSGDLSVYWYQQSLDQGLQFLIQYYNGEERAKGNILERFSAQQFPDLHSELNLSSLELGDSALYFCASSVEDGQQYFGPGTRLTVT.

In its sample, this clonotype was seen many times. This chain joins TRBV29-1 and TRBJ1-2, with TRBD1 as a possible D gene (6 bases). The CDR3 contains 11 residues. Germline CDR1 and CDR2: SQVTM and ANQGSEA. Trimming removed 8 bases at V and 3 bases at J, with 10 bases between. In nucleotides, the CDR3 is TGCAGCCTGACAGGAGACTATGGCTACACCTTC. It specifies CSLTGDYGYTF.

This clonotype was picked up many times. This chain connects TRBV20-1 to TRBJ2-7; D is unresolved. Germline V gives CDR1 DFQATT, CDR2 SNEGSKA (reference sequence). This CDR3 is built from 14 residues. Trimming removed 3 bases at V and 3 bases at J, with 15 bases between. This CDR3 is CSARFGHASYEQYF. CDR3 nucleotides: TGCAGTGCTAGGTTTGGGCACGCCAGCTACGAGCAGTACTTC.

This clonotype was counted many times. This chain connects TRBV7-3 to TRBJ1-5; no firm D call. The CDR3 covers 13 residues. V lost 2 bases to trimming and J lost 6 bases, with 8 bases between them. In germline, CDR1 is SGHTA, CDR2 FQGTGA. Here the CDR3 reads CASSLSRGQPQHF. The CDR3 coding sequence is TGTGCCAGCAGCTTATCTCGGGGTCAGCCCCAGCATTTT.

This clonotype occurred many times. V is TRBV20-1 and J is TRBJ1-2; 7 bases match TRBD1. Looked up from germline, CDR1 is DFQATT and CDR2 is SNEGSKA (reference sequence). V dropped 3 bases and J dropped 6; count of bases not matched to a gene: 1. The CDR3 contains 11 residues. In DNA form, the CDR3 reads TGCAGTGCTAGCACAGGGGATGGCTACACCTTC. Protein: CSASTGDGYTF.

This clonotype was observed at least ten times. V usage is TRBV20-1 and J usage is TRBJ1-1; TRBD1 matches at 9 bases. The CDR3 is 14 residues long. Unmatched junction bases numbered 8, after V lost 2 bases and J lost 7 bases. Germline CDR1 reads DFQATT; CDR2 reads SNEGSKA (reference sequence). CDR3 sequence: CSARYRGQGDEAFF. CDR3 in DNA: TGCAGTGCTAGATACCGGGGACAGGGAGATGAAGCTTTCTTT.

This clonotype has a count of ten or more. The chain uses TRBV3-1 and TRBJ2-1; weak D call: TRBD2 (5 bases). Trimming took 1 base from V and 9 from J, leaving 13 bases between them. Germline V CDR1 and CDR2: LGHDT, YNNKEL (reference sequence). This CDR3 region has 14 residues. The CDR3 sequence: CASSQGRLAREQFF. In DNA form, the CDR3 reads TGTGCCAGCAGCCAAGGCCGGCTAGCCCGTGAGCAGTTCTTC.

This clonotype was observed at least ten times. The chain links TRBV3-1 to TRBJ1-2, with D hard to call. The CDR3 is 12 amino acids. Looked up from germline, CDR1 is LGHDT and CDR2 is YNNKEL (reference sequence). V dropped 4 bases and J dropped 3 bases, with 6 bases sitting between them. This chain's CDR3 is CASSLSDYGYTF. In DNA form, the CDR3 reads TGTGCCAGCAGCCTTTCAGACTATGGCTACACCTTC.

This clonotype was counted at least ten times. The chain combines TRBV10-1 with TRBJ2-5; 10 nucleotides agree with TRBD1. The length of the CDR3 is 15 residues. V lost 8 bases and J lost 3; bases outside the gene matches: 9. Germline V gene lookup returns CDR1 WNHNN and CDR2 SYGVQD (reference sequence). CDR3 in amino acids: CASSRSGTGEETQYF. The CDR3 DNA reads TGCGCCAGCTCTCGATCTGGGACAGGGGAAGAGACCCAGTACTTC.

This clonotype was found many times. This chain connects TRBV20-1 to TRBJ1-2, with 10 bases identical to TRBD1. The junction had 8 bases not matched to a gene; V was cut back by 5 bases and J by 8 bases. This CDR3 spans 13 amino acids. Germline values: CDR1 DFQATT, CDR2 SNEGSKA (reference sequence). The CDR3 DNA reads TGCAGTGCTCCAAGACAGGGGGCTTGGGGCTACACCTTC. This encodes CSAPRQGAWGYTF.

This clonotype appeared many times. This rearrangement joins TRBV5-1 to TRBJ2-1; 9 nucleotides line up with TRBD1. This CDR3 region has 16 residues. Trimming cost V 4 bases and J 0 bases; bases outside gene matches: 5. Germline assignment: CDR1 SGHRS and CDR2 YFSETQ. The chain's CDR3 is CASSLHRGRSYNEQFF. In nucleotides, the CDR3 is TGCGCCAGCAGCCTGCACAGGGGGCGCTCCTACAATGAGCAGTTCTTC.

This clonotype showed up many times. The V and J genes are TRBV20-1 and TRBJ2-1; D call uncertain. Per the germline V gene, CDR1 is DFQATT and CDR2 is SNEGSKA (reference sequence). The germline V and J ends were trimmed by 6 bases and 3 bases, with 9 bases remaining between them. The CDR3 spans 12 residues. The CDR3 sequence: CSARLDYNEQFF. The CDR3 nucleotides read TGCAGTGCACGTCTAGACTACAATGAGCAGTTCTTC.